The following is a T cell receptor (beta chain) sequence with its context. This entry belongs to a study of T cell changes during pregnancy in multiple sclerosis. The protocol was immunoSEQ multiplex PCR, while the TCRdb copy is restricted to in-frame clones and leaves out a portion. In the table there are 40,000 or so clones, about nine tenths of which are singletons. The V gene lost 7 bases and the J gene lost 3 bases, with 17 bases spanning the gap. There are 15 residues in the CDR3. In germline, CDR1 is MNHEY, CDR2 SMNVEV (reference sequence). This TCR was recovered from a female donor in good health, enrolled as a control in a pregnancy study. The source was CD4+ T cells from peripheral blood mononuclear cells, collected in the first trimester of pregnancy. This rearrangement joins TRBV27 to TRBJ2-3; D is unclear. CDR3 DNA: TGTGCCAGCACCGTTGGGTGGGCAGAGACAGATACGCAGTATTTT. It yields the protein CASTVGWAETDTQYF.